This TCR beta chain derives from a study of T cell responses to AZD1222 COVID-19 vaccine. Overall study: It was second doses at about 4 or about 12 weeks that were pooled.

V gave up 4 bases and J gave up 5 bases, with 5 bases separating them. Germline V gene lookup returns CDR1 SGHTA and CDR2 FQGTGA. This CDR3 has 12 amino acids. Produced via immunoSEQ multiplex PCR; TCRdb's table is partial and in-frame only. Among 90,000 to 120,000 clones listed, 87% were seen once. The V gene is TRBV7-3, the J gene TRBJ2-2; D remains ambiguous. Sequencing was performed on peripheral blood, taken on day 0 of AZD1222 vaccination. The sequence was obtained from an adult in good health. The CDR3 DNA reads as TGTGCCAGCAGCTCGTATACCGGGGAGCTGTTTTTT. This gives the protein CASSSYTGELFF. Drawing the rest from reference TRBV7-3 and TRBJ2-2, the complete variable domain is GAGVSQTPSNKVTEKGKYVELRCDPISGHTALYWYRQSLGQGPEFLIYFQGTGAADDSGLPNDRFFAVRPEGSVSTLKIQRTERGDSAVYLCASSSYTGELFFGEGSRLTVL.